This is a list of T cell receptor beta chains from one sample in a study of blood T cell repertoires in COVID-19. Repertoires were generated with immunoSEQ multiplex PCR, while TCRdb's copy carries only in-frame clones and drops some. The table includes about 59,000 clones, about four fifths detected once. Sequencing was performed on peripheral blood. The receptors here all came from an elderly woman with active or convalescent COVID-19. The CDR3 runs from the conserved cysteine through the conserved F or W. A D gene is named only where the DNA matches it firmly. Clone size appears in some rows only: once, few, many, or a class for an expanded clone.

clone size,D gene,V gene,J gene,CDR3 protein,CDR3 DNA
.,.,TRBV18,TRBJ1-2,CASSPTQASYGYTF,TGTGCCAGCTCACCAACACAGGCTAGCTATGGCTACACCTTC
.,.,TRBV10-3,TRBJ1-1,CAISPPEGTGDFTEAFF,TGTGCCATCAGCCCCCCTGAGGGTACGGGGGATTTCACTGAAGCTTTCTTT
.,.,TRBV7-2,TRBJ1-4,CASSQNEKLFF,TGTGCCAGCAGCCAAAATGAAAAACTGTTTTTT
once,TRBD2,TRBV19,TRBJ2-5,CASSILSSGDPLRETQYF,TGTGCCAGTAGTATTTTGTCTAGCGGGGATCCGCTGCGAGAGACCCAGTACTTC
once,TRBD1,TRBV6-5,TRBJ2-7,CASSKTGEGYEQYF,TGTGCCAGCAGTAAGACAGGGGAAGGATACGAGCAGTACTTC
.,.,TRBV6-2/TRBV6-3,TRBJ1-2,CASSYGAITYGYTF,TGTGCCAGCAGTTACGGAGCTATCACCTATGGCTACACCTTC
.,.,TRBV15,TRBJ1-5,CATSRETGFNQPQHF,TGTGCCACCAGCAGAGAAACAGGGTTCAATCAGCCCCAGCATTTT
.,.,TRBV5-1,TRBJ1-1,CASSLQQSVQAFF,TGCGCCAGCAGCTTGCAACAGTCCGTGCAGGCTTTCTTT
.,TRBD1,TRBV6-2/TRBV6-3,TRBJ2-1,CASSYSSWDSTYNEQFF,TGTGCCAGCAGTTACTCGTCCTGGGACAGCACCTACAATGAGCAGTTCTTC
.,.,TRBV14,TRBJ1-2,CASSQVPGEAYGYTF,TGTGCCAGCAGCCAAGTTCCGGGTGAGGCCTATGGCTACACCTTC
.,.,TRBV5-1,TRBJ1-2,CASSLAVAQGGNTF,TGCGCCAGCAGCTTGGCCGTTGCGCAGGGAGGTAACACCTTC
.,TRBD2,TRBV12-5,TRBJ2-7,CASGSPFGGTMGEQYF,TGTGCTAGTGGTTCCCCCTTCGGGGGGACTATGGGGGAGCAGTACTTC
.,.,TRBV14,TRBJ1-1,CASSQVAGTAFF,TGTGCCAGCAGCCAAGTCGCAGGAACAGCTTTCTTT
.,.,TRBV5-4,TRBJ1-6,CASSLAMVGSPLHF,TGTGCCAGCAGCTTGGCCATGGTCGGTTCACCCCTCCACTTT
many,TRBD1,TRBV12-5,TRBJ2-1,CASGLAGQGDPYNEQFF,TGTGCTAGTGGTTTGGCCGGACAGGGGGACCCCTACAATGAGCAGTTCTTC
.,TRBD1,TRBV5-1,TRBJ1-1,CASSLGTGGPNTEAFF,TGCGCCAGCAGCTTGGGTACAGGGGGGCCGAACACTGAAGCTTTCTTT
.,.,TRBV10-1,TRBJ1-5,CASRTEYTNSNQPQHF,TGCGCCAGCAGGACGGAATACACTAATAGCAATCAGCCCCAGCATTTT
.,.,TRBV28,TRBJ1-5,CASSLSQREQPQHF,TGTGCCAGCAGTTTATCCCAACGGGAACAGCCCCAGCATTTT
once,TRBD1,TRBV5-1,TRBJ2-7,CASSTMGQGVYEQYF,TGCGCCAGCAGCACGATGGGACAGGGGGTGTACGAGCAGTACTTC
.,TRBD1,TRBV27,TRBJ1-5,CASSQGQGNQPQHF,TGTGCCAGCAGCCAGGGACAGGGGAATCAGCCCCAGCATTTT
.,.,TRBV3-1/TRBV3-2,TRBJ1-4,CASSLLQEKLFF,TGTGCCAGCAGCCTTTTACAGGAAAAACTGTTTTTT
.,TRBD2,TRBV6-5,TRBJ2-5,CASSYSIAGGVETQYF,TGTGCCAGCAGTTACTCGATCGCGGGGGGGGTAGAGACCCAGTACTTC
.,.,TRBV6-5,TRBJ1-1,CASRTSGVATEAFF,TGTGCCAGCAGAACGTCAGGGGTAGCCACTGAAGCTTTCTTT
.,TRBD1,TRBV4-1,TRBJ1-1,CASSQGTSGGTEAFF,TGCGCCAGCAGCCAAGGGACCTCAGGGGGAACTGAAGCTTTCTTT
.,TRBD1,TRBV5-1,TRBJ2-3,CASSRDSRTDTQYF,TGCGCCAGCAGCCGGGACAGCCGCACAGATACGCAGTATTTT
.,.,TRBV12-5,TRBJ2-7,CASGFIQSSGEQYF,TGTGCTAGTGGTTTTATTCAGAGCTCGGGCGAGCAGTACTTC
.,.,TRBV24-1,TRBJ1-1,CATSDSPSRVNTEAFF,TGTGCCACCAGTGATTCACCATCCAGGGTTAACACTGAAGCTTTCTTT
.,.,TRBV18,TRBJ1-1,CASSPPTWGENTEAFF,TGTGCCAGCTCACCCCCAACGTGGGGGGAGAACACTGAAGCTTTCTTT
.,.,TRBV14,TRBJ1-2,CASSLGQAYGYTF,TGTGCCAGCAGCCTCGGACAAGCCTATGGCTACACCTTC
once,TRBD1,TRBV7-2,TRBJ1-5,CASSLGGTANQPQHF,TGTGCCAGCAGCTTAGGGGGGACAGCTAATCAGCCCCAGCATTTT
.,.,TRBV6-2/TRBV6-3,TRBJ2-3,CASSHRLGSQYF,TGTGCCAGCAGTCACCGACTAGGTTCACAGTATTTT
.,TRBD1,TRBV5-6,TRBJ2-5,CASSLPQGAQYF,TGTGCCAGCAGCTTGCCCCAGGGGGCCCAGTACTTC
.,TRBD1,TRBV19,TRBJ1-6,CASKDRDVSPLHF,TGTGCCAGTAAGGACAGGGATGTGTCACCCCTCCACTTT
.,.,TRBV7-2,TRBJ1-2,CASSSAVSYYGYTF,TGTGCCAGCAGCTCAGCCGTTTCCTACTATGGCTACACCTTC
.,.,TRBV20-1,TRBJ1-4,CSASSRTDEKLFF,TGCAGTGCTAGTTCACGGACAGATGAAAAACTGTTTTTT
.,TRBD1,TRBV19,TRBJ1-2,CASSPRQGGGYTF,TGTGCCAGTTCCCCCCGACAGGGAGGAGGCTACACCTTC
.,.,TRBV5-4,TRBJ1-5,CASSSGGEQPQHF,TGTGCCAGCAGCTCGGGGGGAGAGCAGCCCCAGCATTTT
.,TRBD1,TRBV18,TRBJ1-2,CASSPSGTGRYGYTF,TGTGCCAGCTCACCATCCGGGACAGGGAGATATGGCTACACCTTC
.,TRBD1,TRBV4-3,TRBJ1-3,CASSQSGGQTGNTIYF,TGCGCCAGCAGCCAATCAGGGGGTCAAACTGGAAACACCATATATTTT
once,.,TRBV2,TRBJ2-2,CASSEIQRGELFF,TGTGCCAGCAGTGAGATTCAGCGCGGGGAGCTGTTTTTT
.,.,TRBV19,TRBJ1-1,CASSPEAGEAFF,TGTGCCAGTAGCCCCGAGGCGGGAGAAGCTTTCTTT
.,TRBD1,TRBV9,TRBJ2-1,CASALGGQGYNEQFF,TGTGCCAGCGCCTTAGGGGGACAGGGCTACAATGAGCAGTTCTTC
few,TRBD1,TRBV7-8,TRBJ2-5,CASSFLEAGGSETQYF,TGTGCCAGCAGCTTCCTTGAAGCAGGGGGTAGTGAGACCCAGTACTTC
.,TRBD1,TRBV4-3,TRBJ1-2,CASSPGQGGGYTF,TGCGCCAGCAGCCCGGGACAGGGGGGAGGCTACACCTTC
few,TRBD2,TRBV2,TRBJ2-1,CASSEASGLAVYNEQFF,TGTGCCAGCAGTGAAGCCTCGGGACTAGCGGTATACAATGAGCAGTTCTTC
.,TRBD2,TRBV6-6,TRBJ2-1,CASSPFRLAGHSNEQFF,TGTGCCAGCAGTCCCTTCCGACTAGCGGGGCACTCCAATGAGCAGTTCTTC
few,.,TRBV29-1,TRBJ1-1,CSVRDSLNTEAFF,TGCAGCGTCCGTGACAGCTTGAACACTGAAGCTTTCTTT
.,.,TRBV19,TRBJ1-4,CASSIVPSALNEKLFF,TGTGCCAGTAGTATAGTGCCAAGCGCCCTTAATGAAAAACTGTTTTTT
.,TRBD2,TRBV27,TRBJ2-1,CASSSPQAGGGSYNEQFF,TGTGCCAGCAGTTCACCCCAAGCCGGGGGGGGCTCCTACAATGAGCAGTTCTTC
few,TRBD1,TRBV7-9,TRBJ2-5,CASSLSTGAWETQYF,TGTGCCAGCAGCCTAAGCACAGGGGCTTGGGAGACCCAGTACTTC